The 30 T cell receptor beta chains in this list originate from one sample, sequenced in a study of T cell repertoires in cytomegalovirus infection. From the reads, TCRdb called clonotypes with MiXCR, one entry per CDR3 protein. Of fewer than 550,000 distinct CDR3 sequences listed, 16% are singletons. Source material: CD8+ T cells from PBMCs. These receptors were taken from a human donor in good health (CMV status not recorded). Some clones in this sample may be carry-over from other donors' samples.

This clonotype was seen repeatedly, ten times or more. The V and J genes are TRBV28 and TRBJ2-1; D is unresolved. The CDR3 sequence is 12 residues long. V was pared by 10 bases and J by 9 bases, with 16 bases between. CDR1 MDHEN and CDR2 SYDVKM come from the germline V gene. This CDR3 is CATKRVGTEQFF. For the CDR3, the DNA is TGTGCCACGAAAAGGGTGGGTACTGAGCAGTTCTTC.

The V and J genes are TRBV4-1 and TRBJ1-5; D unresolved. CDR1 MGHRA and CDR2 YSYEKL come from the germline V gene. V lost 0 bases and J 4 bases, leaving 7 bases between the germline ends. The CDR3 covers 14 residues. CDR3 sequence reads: CASSQDSRNQPQHF. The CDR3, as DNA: TGCGCCAGCAGCCAAGATTCGAGGAATCAGCCCCAGCATTTT.

The CDR3 protein is CASSLGTPNYGYTF. As DNA, the CDR3 is TGTGCCAGCAGCCTAGGGACACCTAACTATGGCTACACCTTC. The genes are TRBV7-4 and TRBJ1-2; perhaps TRBD1 as D (6 bases). The V end was cut by 5 bases, the J end by 0 bases, with 10 bases between. There are 14 residues in the CDR3. Germline V gives CDR1 SGHVT, CDR2 SQSDAQ.

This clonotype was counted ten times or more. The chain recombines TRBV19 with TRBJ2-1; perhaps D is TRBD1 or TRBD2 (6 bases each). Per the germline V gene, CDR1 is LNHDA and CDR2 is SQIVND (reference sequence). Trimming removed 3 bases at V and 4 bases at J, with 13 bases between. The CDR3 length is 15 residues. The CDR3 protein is CASSIPGASYNEQFF. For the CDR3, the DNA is TGTGCCAGTAGTATTCCGGGGGCCTCTTACAATGAGCAGTTCTTC. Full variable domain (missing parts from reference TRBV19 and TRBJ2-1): DGGITQSPKYLFRKEGQNVTLSCEQNLNHDAMYWYRQDPGQGLRLIYYSQIVNDFQKGDIAEGYSVSREKKESFPLTVTSAQKNPTAFYLCASSIPGASYNEQFFGPGTRLTVL.

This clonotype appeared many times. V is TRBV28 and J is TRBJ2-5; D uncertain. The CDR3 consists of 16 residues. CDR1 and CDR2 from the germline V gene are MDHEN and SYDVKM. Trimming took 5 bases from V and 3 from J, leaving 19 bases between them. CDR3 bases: TGTGCCAGCAGTCTCCAGATTTCATCGCGGAAAGAGACCCAGTACTTC. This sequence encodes CASSLQISSRKETQYF.

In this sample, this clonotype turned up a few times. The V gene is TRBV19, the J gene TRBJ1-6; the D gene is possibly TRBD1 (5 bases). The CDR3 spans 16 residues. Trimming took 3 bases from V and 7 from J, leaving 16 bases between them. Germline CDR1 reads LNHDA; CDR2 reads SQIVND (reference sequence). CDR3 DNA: TGTGCCAGTAGTATGTGGTCCGGGACGGTGAATTCACCCCTCCACTTT. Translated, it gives CASSMWSGTVNSPLHF.

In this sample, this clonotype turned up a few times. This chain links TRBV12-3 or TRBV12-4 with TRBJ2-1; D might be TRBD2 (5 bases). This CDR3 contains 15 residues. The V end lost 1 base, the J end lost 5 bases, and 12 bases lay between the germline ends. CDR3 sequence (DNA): TGTGCCAGCAGTTTAGGACTAATGGTCCACAATGAGCAGTTCTTC. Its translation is CASSLGLMVHNEQFF.

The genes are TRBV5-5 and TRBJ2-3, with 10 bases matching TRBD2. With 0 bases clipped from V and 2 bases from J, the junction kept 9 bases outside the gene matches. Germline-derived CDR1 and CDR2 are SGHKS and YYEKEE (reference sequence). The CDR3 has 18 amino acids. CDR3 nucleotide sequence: TGTGCCAGCAGCTTGGGGTTGTTAGCGGGAGGACCCACAGATACGCAGTATTTT. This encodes CASSLGLLAGGPTDTQYF.

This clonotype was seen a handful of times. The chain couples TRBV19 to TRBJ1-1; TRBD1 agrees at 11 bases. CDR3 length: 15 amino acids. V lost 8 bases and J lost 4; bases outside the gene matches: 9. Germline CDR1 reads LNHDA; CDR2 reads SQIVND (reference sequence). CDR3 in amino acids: CASLKDRGPFTEAFF. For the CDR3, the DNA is TGTGCCAGTCTGAAGGACAGGGGGCCTTTCACTGAAGCTTTCTTT.

CDR3: CATSEGGFGYTF. The CDR3 DNA follows: TGTGCCACCAGCGAGGGAGGGTTTGGCTACACCTTC. The V and J genes are TRBV15 and TRBJ1-2; no definite D call. Germline V gives CDR1 LNHNV, CDR2 YYDKDF (reference sequence). V was cut by 5 bases and J by 7 bases, with 11 bases left in between. This CDR3 is built from 12 residues.

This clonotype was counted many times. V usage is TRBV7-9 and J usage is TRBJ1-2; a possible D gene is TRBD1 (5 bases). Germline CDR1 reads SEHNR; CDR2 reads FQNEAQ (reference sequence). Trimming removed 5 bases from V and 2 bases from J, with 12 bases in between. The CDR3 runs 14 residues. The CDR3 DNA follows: TGTGCCAGCAGCCCCGGAGGGACCAACTATGGCTACACCTTC. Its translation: CASSPGGTNYGYTF.

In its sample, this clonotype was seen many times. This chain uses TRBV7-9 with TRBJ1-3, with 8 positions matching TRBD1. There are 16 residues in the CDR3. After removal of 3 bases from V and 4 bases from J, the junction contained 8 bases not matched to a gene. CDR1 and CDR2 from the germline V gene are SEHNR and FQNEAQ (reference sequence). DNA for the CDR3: TGTGCCAGCAGCTTCCAAGACAGGGGTAGGGGAAACACCATATATTTT. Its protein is CASSFQDRGRGNTIYF. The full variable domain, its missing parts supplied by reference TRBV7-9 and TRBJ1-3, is DTGVSQNPRHKITKRGQNVTFRCDPISEHNRLYWYRQTLGQGPEFLTYFQNEAQLEKSRLLSDRFSAERPKGSFSTLEIQRTEQGDSAMYLCASSFQDRGRGNTIYFGEGSWLTVV.

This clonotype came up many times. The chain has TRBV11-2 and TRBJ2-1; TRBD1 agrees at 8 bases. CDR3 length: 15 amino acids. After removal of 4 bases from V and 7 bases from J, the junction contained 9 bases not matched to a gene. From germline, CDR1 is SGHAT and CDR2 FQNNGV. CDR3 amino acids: CASSSTRTGLNEQFF. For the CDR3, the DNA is TGTGCCAGCAGCTCCACCCGGACAGGGCTGAATGAGCAGTTCTTC. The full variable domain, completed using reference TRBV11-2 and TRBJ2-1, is EAGVAQSPRYKIIEKRQSVAFWCNPISGHATLYWYQQILGQGPKLLIQFQNNGVVDDSQLPKDRFSAERLKGVDSTLKIQPAKLEDSAVYLCASSSTRTGLNEQFFGPGTRLTVL.

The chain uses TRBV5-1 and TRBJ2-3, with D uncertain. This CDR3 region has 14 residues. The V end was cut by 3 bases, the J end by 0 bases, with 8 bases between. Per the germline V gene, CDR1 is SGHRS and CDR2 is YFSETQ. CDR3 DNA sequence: TGCGCCAGCAGCTCAGCCCCAAGCACAGATACGCAGTATTTT. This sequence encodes CASSSAPSTDTQYF.

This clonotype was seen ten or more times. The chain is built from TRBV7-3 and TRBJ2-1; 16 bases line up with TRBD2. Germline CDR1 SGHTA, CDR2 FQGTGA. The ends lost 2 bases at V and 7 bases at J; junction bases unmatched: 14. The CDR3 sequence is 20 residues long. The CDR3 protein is CASSLGGPGLAGGPGNEQFF. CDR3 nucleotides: TGTGCCAGCAGCTTAGGAGGACCGGGACTAGCGGGAGGGCCGGGAAATGAGCAGTTCTTC.

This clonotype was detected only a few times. CDR3 coding DNA: TGTGCCAGCCGGCAAGGAACGGGAGGCGCCTACAATGAGCAGTTCTTC. Its protein product is CASRQGTGGAYNEQFF. The chain is built from TRBV12-3 or TRBV12-4 and TRBJ2-1, with 7 nucleotides matching TRBD2. The V segment lost 8 bases and the J segment 2 bases; nucleotides outside the gene matches: 12. This CDR3 spans 16 amino acids.

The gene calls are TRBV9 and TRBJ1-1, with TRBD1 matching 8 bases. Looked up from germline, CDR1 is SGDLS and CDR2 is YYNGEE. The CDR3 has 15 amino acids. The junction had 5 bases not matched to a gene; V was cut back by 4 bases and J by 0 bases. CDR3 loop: CASSTGGVMNTEAFF. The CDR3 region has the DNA TGTGCCAGCAGCACAGGGGGGGTCATGAACACTGAAGCTTTCTTT.

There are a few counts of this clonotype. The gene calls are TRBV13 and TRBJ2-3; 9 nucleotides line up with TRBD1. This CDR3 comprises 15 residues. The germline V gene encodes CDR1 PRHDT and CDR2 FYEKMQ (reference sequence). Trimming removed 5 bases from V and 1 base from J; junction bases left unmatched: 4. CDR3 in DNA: TGTGCCAGCAGCCGGAACAGGGGGCGCACAGATACGCAGTATTTT. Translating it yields CASSRNRGRTDTQYF.

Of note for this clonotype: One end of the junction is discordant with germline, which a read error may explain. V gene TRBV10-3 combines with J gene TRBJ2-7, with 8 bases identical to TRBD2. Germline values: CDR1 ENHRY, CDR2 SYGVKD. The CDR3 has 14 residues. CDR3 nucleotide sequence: TGTGCTATCAGTGGGAGCGGGAGAGAATACGAGCAGTACTTC. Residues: CAISGSGREYEQYF.

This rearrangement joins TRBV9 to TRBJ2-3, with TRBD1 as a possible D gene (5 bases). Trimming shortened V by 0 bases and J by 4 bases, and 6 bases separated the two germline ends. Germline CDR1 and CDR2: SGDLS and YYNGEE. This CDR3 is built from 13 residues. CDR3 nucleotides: TGTGCCAGCAGCGTAGAGGGGCCAGATACGCAGTATTTT. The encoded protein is CASSVEGPDTQYF.

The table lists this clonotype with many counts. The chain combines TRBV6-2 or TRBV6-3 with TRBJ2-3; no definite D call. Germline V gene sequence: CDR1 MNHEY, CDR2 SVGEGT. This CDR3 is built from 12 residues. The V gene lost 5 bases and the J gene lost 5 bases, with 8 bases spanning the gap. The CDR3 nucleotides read TGTGCCAGCAGTCCGAGCTTAGATACGCAGTATTTT. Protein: CASSPSLDTQYF.

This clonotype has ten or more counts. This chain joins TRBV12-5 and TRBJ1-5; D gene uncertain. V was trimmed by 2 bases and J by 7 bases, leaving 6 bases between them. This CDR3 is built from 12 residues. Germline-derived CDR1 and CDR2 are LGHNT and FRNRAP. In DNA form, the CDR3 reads TGTGCTAGTGGTTTGTTAGGGCAGCCCCAGCATTTT. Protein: CASGLLGQPQHF.

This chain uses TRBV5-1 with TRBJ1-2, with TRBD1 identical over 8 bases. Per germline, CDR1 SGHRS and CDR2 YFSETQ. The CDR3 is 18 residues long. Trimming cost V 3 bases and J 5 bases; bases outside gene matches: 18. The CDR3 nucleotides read TGCGCCAGCAGCTGGAAACCGGGACAGGCCGTTTTGGGTTATGGCTACACCTTC. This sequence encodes CASSWKPGQAVLGYGYTF.

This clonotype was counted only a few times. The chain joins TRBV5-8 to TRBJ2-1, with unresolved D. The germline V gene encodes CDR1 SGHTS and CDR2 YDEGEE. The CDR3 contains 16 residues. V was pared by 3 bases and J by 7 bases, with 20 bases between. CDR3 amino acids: CASSSDSAPSRNEQFF. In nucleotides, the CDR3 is TGTGCCAGCAGCTCTGACTCAGCGCCCTCTCGTAATGAGCAGTTCTTC.

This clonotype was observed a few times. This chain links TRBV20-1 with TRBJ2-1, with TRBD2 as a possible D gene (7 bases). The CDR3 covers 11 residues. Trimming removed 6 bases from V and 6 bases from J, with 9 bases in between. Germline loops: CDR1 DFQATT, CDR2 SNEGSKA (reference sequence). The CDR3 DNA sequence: TGCAGTGCGAGGGGGGGCAATGAGCAGTTCTTC. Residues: CSARGGNEQFF.

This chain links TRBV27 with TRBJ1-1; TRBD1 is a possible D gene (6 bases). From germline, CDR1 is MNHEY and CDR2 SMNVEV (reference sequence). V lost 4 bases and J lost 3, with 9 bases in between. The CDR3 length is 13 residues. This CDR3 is CASSSWTDTEAFF. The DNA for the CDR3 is TGTGCCAGCAGTTCCTGGACAGACACTGAAGCTTTCTTT.

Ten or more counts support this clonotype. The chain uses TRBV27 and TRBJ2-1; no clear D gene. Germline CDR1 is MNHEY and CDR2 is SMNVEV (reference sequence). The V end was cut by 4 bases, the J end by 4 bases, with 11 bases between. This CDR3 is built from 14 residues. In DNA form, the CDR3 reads TGTGCCAGCAGTTACCGGACCGGTTACAATGAGCAGTTCTTC. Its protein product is CASSYRTGYNEQFF.

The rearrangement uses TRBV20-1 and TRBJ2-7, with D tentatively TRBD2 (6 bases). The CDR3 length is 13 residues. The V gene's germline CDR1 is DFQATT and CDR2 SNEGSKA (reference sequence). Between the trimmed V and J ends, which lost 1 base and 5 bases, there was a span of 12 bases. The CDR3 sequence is CSARGGLSHEQYF. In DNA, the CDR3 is TGCAGTGCTAGAGGGGGACTGTCCCACGAGCAGTACTTC.

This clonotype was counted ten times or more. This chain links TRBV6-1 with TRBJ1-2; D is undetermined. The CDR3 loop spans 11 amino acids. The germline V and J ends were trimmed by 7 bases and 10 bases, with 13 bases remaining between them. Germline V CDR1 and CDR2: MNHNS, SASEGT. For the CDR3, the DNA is TGTGCCAGCATTGAGCTCCGAGACTACACCTTC. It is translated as CASIELRDYTF.

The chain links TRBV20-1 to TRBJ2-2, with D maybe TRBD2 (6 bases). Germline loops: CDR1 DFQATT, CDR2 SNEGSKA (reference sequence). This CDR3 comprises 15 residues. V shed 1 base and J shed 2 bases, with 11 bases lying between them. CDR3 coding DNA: TGCAGTGCTAGAGTCCCGGGAGAAAACACCGGGGAGCTGTTTTTT. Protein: CSARVPGENTGELFF.